This passage covers 3 T cell receptor beta chains from one sample sequenced in a study of CD8 T cells in ankylosing spondylitis. Study-wide points: Typical of ankylosing spondylitis blood, it appeared, was a TCR beta motif of roughly eight highly homologous variants.

From the 5' RACE reads, TCRdb called clonotypes with MiXCR, one entry per CDR3 protein. The data show around 770,000 distinct CDR3 sequences, 10% to 15% seen once. The antigens for these receptors are not known. The sequenced material came from blood, either unsorted or a sorted T cell fraction (not recorded which). The receptor source for this set is a male donor with ankylosing spondylitis.

The chain uses TRBV29-1 and TRBJ2-7; D remains ambiguous. Germline V CDR1 and CDR2: SQVTM, ANQGSEA. Trimming shortened V by 1 base and J by 3 bases, and 4 bases separated the two germline ends. This CDR3 has 11 residues. The CDR3 protein is CSVEGDYEQYF. Written as DNA, the CDR3 is TGCAGCGTTGAAGGGGACTACGAGCAGTACTTC.

This clonotype was seen at least ten times. DNA of the CDR3: TGCAGCGTTGTAAATTTGGGACCCTACGAGCAGTACTTC. It translates to CSVVNLGPYEQYF. This rearrangement joins TRBV29-1 to TRBJ2-7; D is possibly TRBD1 or TRBD2 (5 bases each). Germline CDR1 reads SQVTM; CDR2 reads ANQGSEA. This CDR3 is 13 amino acids long. The V gene lost 4 bases and the J gene lost 2 bases, with 12 bases spanning the gap.

This chain links TRBV2 with TRBJ2-2; maybe TRBD2 (7 bases). Trimming took off 2 bases at V and 5 bases at J, with 12 bases between the two ends. This CDR3 spans 15 amino acids. The germline V gene encodes CDR1 SNHLY and CDR2 FYNNEI. The CDR3 DNA sequence: TGTGCCAGCAGTGAAATAGGGGGGGAAACCGGGGAGCTGTTTTTT. Its protein product is CASSEIGGETGELFF. The full variable domain, its missing parts supplied by reference TRBV2 and TRBJ2-2, is EPEVTQTPSHQVTQMGQEVILRCVPISNHLYFYWYRQILGQKVEFLVSFYNNEISEKSEIFDDQFSVERPDGSNFTLKIRSTKLEDSAMYFCASSEIGGETGELFFGEGSRLTVL.